This TCR beta chain emerged from a study of shared clonotypes between healthy human individuals. The CDR3 covers 13 residues. Germline V gene lookup returns CDR1 SGHAT and CDR2 FQDESV (reference sequence). Trimming took 2 bases from V and 1 from J, leaving 5 bases between them. It was about 210 ng DNA, 31,000 or so T cell genomes, that sorted-subset replicate PCRs used. Method: immunoSEQ multiplex PCR; TCRdb's copy keeps in-frame clones and lacks some. The sample lists around 2,000,000 clones, about 94% occurring once. Naive CD8 cells were CD45RO-negative, positively selected for CCR7, excluding terminally differentiated effector memory CD45RA+ cells.

The TCR was taken from a man aged 18 to 29 in good health. Source material: naive CD8+ T cells sorted from blood. The V and J genes are TRBV11-1 and TRBJ1-1; D gene uncertain. CDR3 in DNA: TGTGCCAGCAGCTTACCAGAGAACACTGAAGCTTTCTTT. Translating it yields CASSLPENTEAFF.